This entry lists 6 T cell receptor beta chains sequenced from one sample in a study of blood T cell repertoires in COVID-19. Method: immunoSEQ multiplex PCR; TCRdb's copy keeps in-frame clones and lacks some. The repertoire holds 200,000 to 250,000 clones, with roughly 82% as singletons. The sequenced sample was peripheral blood. These receptors were obtained from a man aged 45-60 years with active or convalescent COVID-19.

The genes are TRBV29-1 and TRBJ2-3, with a weak D call TRBD2 (5 bases). The CDR3 is 14 residues long. Germline V gene data show CDR1 as SQVTM and CDR2 as ANQGSEA. The V end was cut by 5 bases, the J end by 3 bases, with 15 bases between. CDR3 in DNA: TGCAGCGTTCGCGGGCTAGGCGGTACAGATACGCAGTATTTT. It yields the protein CSVRGLGGTDTQYF.

The chain has TRBV5-6 and TRBJ2-1, with D unclear. The CDR3 runs 11 residues. Germline assignment: CDR1 SGHDT and CDR2 YYEEEE. Trimming pared 6 bases from V and 3 bases from J, leaving 4 bases between. CDR3 region: CASTGYNEQFF. In DNA, the CDR3 is TGTGCCAGCACCGGCTACAATGAGCAGTTCTTC.

This clone came up once. The chain recombines TRBV5-1 with TRBJ2-2, with 8 bases fitting TRBD1. The V gene end was trimmed by 6 bases and the J gene end by 2 bases; junction bases not matched to a gene: 15. CDR1 is SGHRS and CDR2 is YFSETQ in the germline V gene. CDR3 length: 18 residues. The CDR3 here is CASTLFGTGGVNTGELFF. Here the CDR3 DNA reads TGCGCCAGCACACTTTTCGGAACAGGGGGAGTTAACACCGGGGAGCTGTTTTTT.

The chain employs TRBV27 and TRBJ1-6; 8 positions match TRBD1. CDR1 and CDR2 (germline): MNHEY, SMNVEV (reference sequence). The junction had 6 bases not matched to a gene; V was cut back by 6 bases and J by 8 bases. CDR3 length equals 14 residues. The CDR3 region is CASSPQGAYSPLHF. Written as DNA, the CDR3 is TGTGCCAGCAGCCCTCAGGGGGCTTATTCACCCCTCCACTTT.

The gene calls are TRBV19 and TRBJ1-2; 7 nucleotides agree with TRBD1. The CDR3 runs 14 residues. V shed 7 bases and J 9 bases; nucleotides not matched to a gene: 14. Germline loops: CDR1 LNHDA, CDR2 SQIVND (reference sequence). CDR3: CASNPTGKLPSYTF. CDR3 DNA sequence: TGTGCCAGTAACCCGACAGGGAAACTTCCAAGCTACACCTTC.

The chain carries TRBV7-9 and TRBJ2-5, with TRBD1 matching 9 bases. Germline-derived CDR1 and CDR2 are SEHNR and FQNEAQ (reference sequence). V was clipped by 4 bases and J by 5 bases; unmatched bases: 8. The CDR3 length is 15 residues. The CDR3 sequence: CASSSRDRESETQYF. The CDR3 DNA reads TGTGCCAGCAGCTCCCGGGACAGGGAGTCGGAGACCCAGTACTTC.